This T cell receptor (beta chain) is drawn from a study of blood T cell repertoires in COVID-19. V gave up 3 bases and J gave up 7 bases; unmatched junction bases: 5. There are 14 residues in the CDR3. In germline, CDR1 is GTSNPN, CDR2 SVGIG (reference sequence). Per the authors' pipeline: Estimation of nucleated cell counts was performed using reference gene primer amplification. The data were produced by immunoSEQ multiplex PCR, yet TCRdb's version contains in-frame clones alone and is incomplete. V and J calls and clone size are those listed in that table; D and trimming were worked out from the DNA. The sample lists roughly 190,000 clones; about 80% were seen once.

This clonotype was obtained from a woman aged 50 to 65 with active or convalescent COVID-19. The chain couples TRBV30 to TRBJ2-1; TRBD2 matches at 11 bases. Material: peripheral blood. CDR3 sequence: CAWRLAGALNEQFF. Here the CDR3 DNA reads TGTGCCTGGAGACTAGCGGGGGCCCTAAATGAGCAGTTCTTC.